This T cell receptor beta chain was retrieved from a study of patients and donors after allogeneic stem cell transplantation. The CDR3 loop spans 10 amino acids. CDR1 is SQVTM and CDR2 is ANQGSEA in the germline V gene. V gave up 7 bases and J gave up 5 bases, with 8 bases separating them. MiXCR was run by TCRdb on the RT-PCR reads, yielding one entry per CDR3 protein. Of about a million distinct CDR3 sequences listed, over 15% are singletons. This clonotype was counted many times. Sequencing used blood, either unsorted or a sorted T cell fraction (not recorded which). This receptor was obtained from a human donor who was either an allogeneic HSCT recipient or a stem cell or donor lymphocyte infusion donor (not recorded which). It is not recorded whose cells these are; they may come from a transplant donor. This rearrangement joins TRBV29-1 to TRBJ1-1, with D tentatively TRBD1 (5 bases). The CDR3 region is CSAGGTEAFF. The DNA of the CDR3 is TGCAGCGCTGGGGGAACTGAAGCTTTCTTT.